The 25 T cell receptor beta chains below were found in one sample sequenced in a study of T-cell reconstitution after alpha-beta-depleted transplantation in children. This sample's TCRbeta library carried unique molecular identifier barcodes. A single record per CDR3 protein comes from TCRdb applying MiXCR to the PCR reads. The table includes 330,000 or so distinct CDR3 sequences, under 13% detected once. Sequencing used PBMCs from the stem cell graft donor, obtained from the stem cell graft. The receptors were sampled from a human donor who donated a stem cell graft to a child with acute lymphoblastic leukemia.

On this clonotype itself: With a much larger clone just one base away, this may be a read error. CDR3 residues: CASSASLTGDLFF. As DNA, the CDR3 is TGTGCCAGCAGCGCCTCCCTCACCGGGGACCTGTTTTTT. The chain carries TRBV9 and TRBJ2-2, with D possibly being TRBD1 or TRBD2 (5 bases each). Germline loops: CDR1 SGDLS, CDR2 YYNGEE. The CDR3 length is 13 residues.

This clonotype was seen a handful of times. The chain combines TRBV10-2 with TRBJ2-7, with D unresolved. The V end lost 3 bases, the J end lost 3 bases, and 9 bases lay between the germline ends. The CDR3 loop spans 13 amino acids. Germline CDR1 and CDR2: WSHSY and SAAADI. CDR3 sequence (DNA): TGCGCCAGCAGTGATAGTCTGGTCTACGAGCAGTACTTC. It encodes CASSDSLVYEQYF.

As DNA, the CDR3 is TGTGCCACCAGCAGTCTGGGGGGGAGAAATACGCAGTATTTT. Its translation: CATSSLGGRNTQYF. The V and J genes are TRBV15 and TRBJ2-3; TRBD2 agrees at 7 bases. The V segment lost 3 bases and the J segment 7 bases; nucleotides outside the gene matches: 7. The CDR3 sequence is 14 residues long. In germline, CDR1 is LNHNV, CDR2 YYDKDF (reference sequence). The full variable domain, its missing parts supplied by reference TRBV15 and TRBJ2-3, is DAMVIQNPRYQVTQFGKPVTLSCSQTLNHNVMYWYQQKSSQAPKLLFHYYDKDFNNEADTPDNFQSRRPNTSFCFLDIRSPGLGDTAMYLCATSSLGGRNTQYFGPGTRLTVL.

This clonotype turned up a few times. The V gene is TRBV7-9, the J gene TRBJ2-7; TRBD1 agrees at 8 bases. J was trimmed by 3 bases and V by 7 bases; bases with no gene match: 8. The CDR3 totals 14 residues. Germline V CDR1 and CDR2: SEHNR, FQNEAQ (reference sequence). The CDR3 reads CASTTGTGRYEQYF. CDR3 bases: TGTGCCAGCACAACCGGGACAGGCCGCTACGAGCAGTACTTC.

This clonotype was counted at least ten times. The rearrangement links TRBV7-2 to TRBJ2-7, with D perhaps matching TRBD2 (5 bases). The germline CDR1 and CDR2 sequences are SGHTA and FQGNSA. Trimming removed 5 bases from V and 4 bases from J, with 18 bases in between. The CDR3 has 15 residues. The CDR3 protein is CASSATGSGIYEQYF. The CDR3 coding sequence is TGTGCCAGCAGCGCCACGGGATCTGGTATATACGAGCAGTACTTC.

At least ten counts were recorded for this clonotype. V is TRBV28 and J is TRBJ1-3; 7 bases align to TRBD1. In germline, CDR1 is MDHEN, CDR2 SYDVKM. V dropped 5 bases and J dropped 0; count of bases not matched to a gene: 10. CDR3 length: 17 residues. The CDR3 region has the DNA TGTGCCAGCAGTACAGGACCGGGACAGAGCTCTGGAAACACCATATATTTT. Translated: CASSTGPGQSSGNTIYF.

V gene TRBV6-1 combines with J gene TRBJ1-5; D uncertain. This CDR3 comprises 12 residues. V shed 6 bases and J shed 5 bases, with 8 bases lying between them. Germline lookup yields CDR1 MNHNS and CDR2 SASEGT. In DNA, the CDR3 is TGTGCCAGCAGGGGGATCGATCAGCCCCAGCATTTT. Its protein is CASRGIDQPQHF.

This chain uses TRBV5-1 with TRBJ2-3; a weak D match, TRBD2 (5 bases). The CDR3 contains 14 residues. Trimming pared 0 bases from V and 0 bases from J, leaving 5 bases between. Germline CDR1 reads SGHRS; CDR2 reads YFSETQ. In DNA, the CDR3 is TGCGCCAGCAGCTTGGGGGAGAGCACAGATACGCAGTATTTT. It specifies CASSLGESTDTQYF.

This clonotype was picked up a small number of times. CDR3 nucleotides: TGTGCCAGCAGTTCCTTCCTACAGCAAAAGAACACTGAAGCTTTCTTT. Protein: CASSSFLQQKNTEAFF. The genes are TRBV27 and TRBJ1-1, with D hard to call. V lost 4 bases and J 1 base, leaving 16 bases between the germline ends. The CDR3 runs to 16 residues. The germline gives CDR1 MNHEY, CDR2 SMNVEV (reference sequence).

The genes are TRBV4-1 and TRBJ1-6; D unclear. Germline V gives CDR1 MGHRA, CDR2 YSYEKL. V was trimmed by 3 bases and J by 6 bases, leaving 18 bases between them. The CDR3 is 17 residues long. In DNA form, the CDR3 reads TGCGCCAGCAGCCACTCGGGTTCGTCTGCGCCTAATTCACCCCTCCACTTT. Translation gives CASSHSGSSAPNSPLHF.

Only a few counts were recorded for this clonotype. J is TRBJ2-7 and V is TRBV4-3; TRBD2 is a possible D gene (6 bases). The CDR3 is 14 amino acids. Deletions cut 4 bases from V and 0 bases from J, with 10 bases between. Germline-derived CDR1 and CDR2 are LGHNA and YSLEER. The CDR3 reads CASSPGEGSYEQYF. The CDR3 DNA sequence: TGCGCCAGCAGCCCGGGAGAGGGCTCCTACGAGCAGTACTTC.

There are a few counts of this clonotype. The J gene is TRBJ2-1, the V gene TRBV9; tentative D call: TRBD2 (6 bases). This CDR3 contains 16 residues. The germline V gene encodes CDR1 SGDLS and CDR2 YYNGEE. Trimming left V 0 bases short and J 1 base short, with 11 bases between. The CDR3 nucleotides are TGTGCCAGCAGCGTAGGTAGCGGTGCGTCCTACAATGAGCAGTTCTTC. Translated: CASSVGSGASYNEQFF.

V and J are TRBV20-1 and TRBJ2-1, with 11 bases matching TRBD2. Germline CDR1 reads DFQATT; CDR2 reads SNEGSKA (reference sequence). The J segment lost 8 bases and the V segment lost 0 bases, leaving 6 bases of the junction unmatched. The CDR3 totals 15 residues. The DNA for the CDR3 is TGCAGTGCTAGAGATTTTAGCGGGAGGGCCCATGAGCAGTTCTTC. Its translation: CSARDFSGRAHEQFF.

This clonotype was counted many times. The chain couples TRBV5-1 to TRBJ2-1; 8 bases match TRBD2. V lost 0 bases, J lost 3 bases, and 2 bases stayed unmatched. Germline V CDR1 and CDR2: SGHRS, YFSETQ. The CDR3 has 15 residues. The CDR3 here is CASSLVAGGYNEQFF. As DNA, the CDR3 is TGCGCCAGCAGCTTGGTGGCGGGAGGCTACAATGAGCAGTTCTTC.

This clonotype was counted at least ten times. The gene calls are TRBV6-2 or TRBV6-3 and TRBJ2-1; D is undetermined. The CDR3 has 14 amino acids. V lost 4 bases, J lost 10 bases, and 17 bases lay in between. Germline-derived CDR1 and CDR2 are MNHEY and SVGEGT. This chain's CDR3 is CASSLRIGVTEQFF. The CDR3 DNA is TGTGCCAGCAGTTTACGGATTGGGGTAACCGAGCAGTTCTTC.

The sample holds many counts of this clonotype. The CDR3 loop is CASRMGHHPSGELFF. The CDR3 DNA sequence: TGTGCCAGCAGGATGGGACATCATCCCTCGGGGGAGCTGTTTTTT. The chain links TRBV7-9 to TRBJ2-2; possibly TRBD1 for D (6 bases). Germline V gene lookup returns CDR1 SEHNR and CDR2 FQNEAQ (reference sequence). This CDR3 has 15 amino acids. V was clipped by 6 bases and J by 8 bases, with 19 bases between them. The whole variable domain, remainder taken from reference TRBV7-9 and TRBJ2-2, is DTGVSQNPRHKITKRGQNVTFRCDPISEHNRLYWYRQTLGQGPEFLTYFQNEAQLEKSRLLSDRFSAERPKGSFSTLEIQRTEQGDSAMYLCASRMGHHPSGELFFGEGSRLTVL.

V usage is TRBV9 and J usage is TRBJ2-1, with D perhaps TRBD1 (5 bases). The CDR3 is made up of 13 amino acids. Germline V gives CDR1 SGDLS, CDR2 YYNGEE. The V end lost 5 bases, the J end lost 3 bases, and 9 bases lay between the germline ends. This CDR3 is CASSGASYNEQFF. Here the CDR3 DNA reads TGTGCCAGCAGTGGGGCCAGCTACAATGAGCAGTTCTTC.

Note on this clonotype: Sequence at one end of the junction differs from germline and may be a read error. This chain uses TRBV5-5 with TRBJ2-7; perhaps TRBD2 as D (5 bases). This CDR3 has 15 amino acids. Germline CDR1 is SGHKS and CDR2 is YYEKEE (reference sequence). CDR3 region: CASTLFSGFSYEQYF. The CDR3 bases are TGTGCCAGCACCTTGTTCTCGGGGTTCTCCTACGAGCAGTACTTC.

In its sample, this clonotype was seen a few times. This rearrangement joins TRBV10-3 to TRBJ1-5, with 8 bases fitting TRBD1. CDR3 length: 17 amino acids. The ends lost 4 bases at V and 0 bases at J; junction bases unmatched: 8. Germline V gene lookup returns CDR1 ENHRY and CDR2 SYGVKD. CDR3 residues: CAISARQGSYSNQPQHF. CDR3 nucleotides: TGTGCCATCAGTGCCCGACAGGGGAGTTATAGCAATCAGCCCCAGCATTTT.

The table lists this clonotype with a few counts. V usage is TRBV3-1 and J usage is TRBJ2-5; D unclear. Germline V gene sequence: CDR1 LGHDT, CDR2 YNNKEL (reference sequence). Trimming removed 2 bases at V and 3 bases at J, with 7 bases between. This CDR3 region has 13 residues. This chain's CDR3 is CASSQNRKETQYF. CDR3 nucleotide sequence: TGTGCCAGCAGCCAAAATAGGAAAGAGACCCAGTACTTC.

This clonotype was seen a few times. V and J are TRBV5-1 and TRBJ2-5; tentatively, D is TRBD1 (6 bases). This CDR3 region has 15 residues. The V gene lost 3 bases and the J gene lost 4 bases, with 16 bases spanning the gap. Germline V gene sequence: CDR1 SGHRS, CDR2 YFSETQ. The CDR3 sequence: CASSSQTGSGETQYF. The CDR3, as DNA: TGCGCCAGCAGCTCCCAAACAGGGTCGGGAGAGACCCAGTACTTC.

This clonotype occurred a few times. CDR3: CASSSQSGIGYTF. CDR3 bases: TGTGCCAGCAGCTCGCAATCAGGGATTGGCTACACCTTC. The rearrangement uses TRBV7-2 and TRBJ1-2; tentative D call: TRBD1 (5 bases). V dropped 4 bases and J dropped 7 bases, with 13 bases sitting between them. This CDR3 is 13 amino acids long. The germline gives CDR1 SGHTA, CDR2 FQGNSA.

This clonotype showed up many times. The gene calls are TRBV5-1 and TRBJ2-3; 8 bases are shared with TRBD2. The CDR3 has 14 amino acids. Germline loops: CDR1 SGHRS, CDR2 YFSETQ. Germline trimming cut 4 bases from V and 4 bases from J; bases unmatched to any gene: 5. CDR3 loop: CASSRAGAADTQYF. DNA of the CDR3: TGCGCCAGCAGCCGAGCGGGAGCCGCAGATACGCAGTATTTT.

The chain has TRBV6-1 and TRBJ1-5; D is perhaps TRBD1 (5 bases). CDR1 and CDR2 from the germline V gene are MNHNS and SASEGT. V was pared by 6 bases and J by 5 bases, with 14 bases between. CDR3 length equals 14 residues. CDR3 region: CASRVGVTHQPQHF. The DNA of the CDR3 is TGTGCCAGCAGGGTGGGGGTAACCCATCAGCCCCAGCATTTT.

The rearrangement joins TRBV4-1 to TRBJ1-5; D gene uncertain. Germline V gene data show CDR1 as MGHRA and CDR2 as YSYEKL. Between the trimmed V and J ends, which lost 3 bases and 0 bases, there was a span of 21 bases. The length of the CDR3 is 19 residues. The CDR3: CASSHRRSWQLYSNQPQHF. In nucleotides, the CDR3 is TGCGCCAGCAGCCACCGTCGCAGTTGGCAACTATATAGCAATCAGCCCCAGCATTTT.